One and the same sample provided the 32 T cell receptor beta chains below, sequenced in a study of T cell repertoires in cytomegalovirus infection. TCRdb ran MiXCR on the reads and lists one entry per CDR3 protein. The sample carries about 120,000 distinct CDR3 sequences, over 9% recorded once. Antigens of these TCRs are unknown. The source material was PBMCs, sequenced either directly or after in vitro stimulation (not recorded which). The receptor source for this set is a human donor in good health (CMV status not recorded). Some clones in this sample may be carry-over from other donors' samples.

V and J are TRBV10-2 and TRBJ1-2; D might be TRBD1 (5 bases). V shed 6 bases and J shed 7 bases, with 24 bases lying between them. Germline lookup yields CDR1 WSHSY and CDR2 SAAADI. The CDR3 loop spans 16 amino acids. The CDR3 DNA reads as TGCGCCAGCAGGCCTCGAAGCGGGGCCGGCATAAGTGGCTACACCTTC. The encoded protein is CASRPRSGAGISGYTF.

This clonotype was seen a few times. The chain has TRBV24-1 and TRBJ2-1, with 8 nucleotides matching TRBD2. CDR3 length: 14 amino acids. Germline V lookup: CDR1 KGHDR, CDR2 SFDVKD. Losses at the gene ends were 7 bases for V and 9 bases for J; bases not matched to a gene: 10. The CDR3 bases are TGTGCCACCAGAGCGGGAGACTCCGTCGGTGAGCAGTTCTTC. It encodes CATRAGDSVGEQFF.

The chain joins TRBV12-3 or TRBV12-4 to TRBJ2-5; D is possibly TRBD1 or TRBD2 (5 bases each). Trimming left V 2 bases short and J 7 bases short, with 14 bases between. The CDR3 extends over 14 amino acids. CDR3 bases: TGTGCCAGCAGTTTAACTCGGCAGGGAGCGACCCAGTACTTC. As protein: CASSLTRQGATQYF.

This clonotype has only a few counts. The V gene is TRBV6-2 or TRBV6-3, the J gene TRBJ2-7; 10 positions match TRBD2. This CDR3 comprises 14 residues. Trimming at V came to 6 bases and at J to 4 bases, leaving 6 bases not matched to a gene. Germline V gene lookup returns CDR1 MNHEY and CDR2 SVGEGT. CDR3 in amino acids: CASSPGTSAYEQYF. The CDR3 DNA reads TGTGCCAGCAGCCCCGGGACTAGCGCATACGAGCAGTACTTC.

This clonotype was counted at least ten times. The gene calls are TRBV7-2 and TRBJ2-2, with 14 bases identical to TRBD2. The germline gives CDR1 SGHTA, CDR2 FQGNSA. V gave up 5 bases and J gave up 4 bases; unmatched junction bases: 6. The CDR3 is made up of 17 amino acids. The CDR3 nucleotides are TGTGCCAGCAGCCAGACTAGCGGGAGGGTCGTCACCGGGGAGCTGTTTTTT. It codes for CASSQTSGRVVTGELFF.

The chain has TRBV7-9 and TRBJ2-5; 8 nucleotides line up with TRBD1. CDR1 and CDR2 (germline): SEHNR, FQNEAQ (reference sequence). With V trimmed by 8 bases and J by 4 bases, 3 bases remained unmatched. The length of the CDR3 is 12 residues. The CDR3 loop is CASDRGGETQYF. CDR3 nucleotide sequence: TGTGCCAGCGACAGGGGAGGAGAGACCCAGTACTTC.

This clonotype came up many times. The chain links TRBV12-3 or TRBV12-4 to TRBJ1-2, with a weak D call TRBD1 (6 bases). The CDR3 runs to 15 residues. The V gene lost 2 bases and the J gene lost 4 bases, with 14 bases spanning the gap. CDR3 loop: CASSLRGAQVYGYTF. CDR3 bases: TGTGCCAGCAGTTTAAGGGGGGCTCAGGTCTATGGCTACACCTTC.

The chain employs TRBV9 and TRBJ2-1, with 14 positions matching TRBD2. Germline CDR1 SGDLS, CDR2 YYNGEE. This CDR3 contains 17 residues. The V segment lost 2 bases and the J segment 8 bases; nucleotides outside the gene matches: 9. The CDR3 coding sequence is TGTGCCAGCAGCGTCGGGACTAGCGGGAGCATGGGGGATGAGCAGTTCTTC. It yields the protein CASSVGTSGSMGDEQFF.

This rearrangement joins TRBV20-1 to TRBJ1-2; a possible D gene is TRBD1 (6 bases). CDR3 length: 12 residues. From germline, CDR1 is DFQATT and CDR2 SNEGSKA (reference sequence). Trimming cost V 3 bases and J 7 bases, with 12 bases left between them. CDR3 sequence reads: CSASQGSGGYTF. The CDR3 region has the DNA TGCAGTGCTAGTCAGGGGTCTGGTGGCTACACCTTC.

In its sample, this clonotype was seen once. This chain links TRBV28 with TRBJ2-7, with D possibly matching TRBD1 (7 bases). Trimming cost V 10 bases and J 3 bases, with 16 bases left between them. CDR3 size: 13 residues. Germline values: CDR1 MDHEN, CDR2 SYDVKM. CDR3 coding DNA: TGTGCCACATGCGGGACAGTGAACTACGAGCAGTACTTC. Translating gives CATCGTVNYEQYF.

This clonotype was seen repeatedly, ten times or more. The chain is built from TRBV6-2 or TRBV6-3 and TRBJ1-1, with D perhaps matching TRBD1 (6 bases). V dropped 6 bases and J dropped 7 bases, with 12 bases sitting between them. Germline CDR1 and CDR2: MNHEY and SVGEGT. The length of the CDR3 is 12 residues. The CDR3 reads CASRQGWSEAFF. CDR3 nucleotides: TGTGCCAGCAGACAGGGATGGAGTGAAGCTTTCTTT.

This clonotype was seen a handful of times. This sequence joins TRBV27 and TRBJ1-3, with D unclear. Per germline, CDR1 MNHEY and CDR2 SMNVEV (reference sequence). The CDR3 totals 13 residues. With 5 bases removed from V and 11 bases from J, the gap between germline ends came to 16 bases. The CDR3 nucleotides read TGTGCCAGCAGTACTACGGCCCGGTTCCCCATATATTTT. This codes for CASSTTARFPIYF.

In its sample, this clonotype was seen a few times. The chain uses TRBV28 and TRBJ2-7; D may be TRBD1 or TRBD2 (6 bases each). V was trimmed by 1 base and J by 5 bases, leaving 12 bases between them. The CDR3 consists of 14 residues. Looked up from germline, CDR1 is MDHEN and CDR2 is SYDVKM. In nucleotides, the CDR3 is TGTGCCAGCAGTTTATTGGGGGGCGGAAACGAGCAGTACTTC. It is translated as CASSLLGGGNEQYF.

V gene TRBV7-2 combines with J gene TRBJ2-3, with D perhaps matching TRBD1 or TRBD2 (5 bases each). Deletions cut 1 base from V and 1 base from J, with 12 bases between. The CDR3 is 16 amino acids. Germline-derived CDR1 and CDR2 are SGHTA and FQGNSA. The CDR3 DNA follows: TGTGCCAGCAGCTTAGTGGGGGTTAGTGGCACAGATACGCAGTATTTT. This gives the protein CASSLVGVSGTDTQYF.

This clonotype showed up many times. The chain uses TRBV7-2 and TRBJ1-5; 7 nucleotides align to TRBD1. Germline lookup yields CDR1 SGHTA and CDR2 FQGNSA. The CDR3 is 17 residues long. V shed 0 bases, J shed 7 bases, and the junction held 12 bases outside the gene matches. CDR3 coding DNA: TGTGCCAGCAGCTTAGCTCTGGCAGGGGGTCGGTTCCAGCCCCAGCATTTT. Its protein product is CASSLALAGGRFQPQHF.

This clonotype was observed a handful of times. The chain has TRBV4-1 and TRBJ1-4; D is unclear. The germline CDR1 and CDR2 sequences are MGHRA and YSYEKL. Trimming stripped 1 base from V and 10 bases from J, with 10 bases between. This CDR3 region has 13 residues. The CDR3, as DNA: TGCGCCAGCAGCCAAGCTGGCGGTGGAAAACTGTTTTTT. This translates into CASSQAGGGKLFF.

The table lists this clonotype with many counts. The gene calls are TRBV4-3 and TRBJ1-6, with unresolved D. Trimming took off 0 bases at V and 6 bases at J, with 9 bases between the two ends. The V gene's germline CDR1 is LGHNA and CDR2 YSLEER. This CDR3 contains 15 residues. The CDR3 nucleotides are TGCGCCAGCAGCCAAGATGTTCTCTTTAATTCACCCCTCCACTTT. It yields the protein CASSQDVLFNSPLHF.

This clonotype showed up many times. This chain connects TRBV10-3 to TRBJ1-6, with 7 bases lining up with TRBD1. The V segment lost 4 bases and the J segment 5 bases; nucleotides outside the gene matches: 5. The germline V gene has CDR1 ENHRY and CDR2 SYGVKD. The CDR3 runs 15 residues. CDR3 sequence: CAISGTGYNNSPLHF. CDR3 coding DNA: TGTGCCATCAGTGGGACAGGCTATAATAATTCACCCCTCCACTTT.

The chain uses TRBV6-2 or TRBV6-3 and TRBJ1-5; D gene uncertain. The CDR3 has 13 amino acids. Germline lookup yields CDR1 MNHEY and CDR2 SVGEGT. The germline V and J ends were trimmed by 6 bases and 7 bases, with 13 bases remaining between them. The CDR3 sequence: CASRSGTRQPQHF. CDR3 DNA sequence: TGTGCCAGCAGGTCGGGAACAAGACAGCCCCAGCATTTT.

CDR3 DNA sequence: TGCAGTGCTAGGGAAAATGACTGGCAAGAGACCCAGTACTTC. Amino acids: CSARENDWQETQYF. J is TRBJ2-5 and V is TRBV20-1; D unresolved. The CDR3 extends over 14 amino acids. Trimming removed 3 bases from V and 2 bases from J, with 13 bases in between. Per the germline V gene, CDR1 is DFQATT and CDR2 is SNEGSKA (reference sequence).

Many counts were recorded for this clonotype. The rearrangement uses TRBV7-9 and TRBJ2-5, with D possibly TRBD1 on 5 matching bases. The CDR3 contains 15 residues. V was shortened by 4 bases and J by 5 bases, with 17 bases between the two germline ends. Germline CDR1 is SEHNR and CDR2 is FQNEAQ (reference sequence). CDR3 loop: CASSYQGNLDETQYF. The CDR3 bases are TGTGCCAGCAGCTACCAGGGTAACCTAGATGAGACCCAGTACTTC.

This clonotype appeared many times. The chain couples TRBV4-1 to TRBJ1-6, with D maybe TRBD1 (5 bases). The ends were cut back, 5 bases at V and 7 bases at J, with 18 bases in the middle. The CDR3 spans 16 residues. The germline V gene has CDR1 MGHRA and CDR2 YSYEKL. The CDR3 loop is CASSSSAGIGNSPLHF. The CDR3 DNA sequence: TGCGCCAGCAGCTCGTCGGCAGGGATCGGCAATTCACCCCTCCACTTT.

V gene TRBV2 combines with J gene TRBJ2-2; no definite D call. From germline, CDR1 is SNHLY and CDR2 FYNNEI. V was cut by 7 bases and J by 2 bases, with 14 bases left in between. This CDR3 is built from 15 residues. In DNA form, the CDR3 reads TGTGCCAGCATCTCAGAAACTCCTAACACCGGGGAGCTGTTTTTT. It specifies CASISETPNTGELFF.

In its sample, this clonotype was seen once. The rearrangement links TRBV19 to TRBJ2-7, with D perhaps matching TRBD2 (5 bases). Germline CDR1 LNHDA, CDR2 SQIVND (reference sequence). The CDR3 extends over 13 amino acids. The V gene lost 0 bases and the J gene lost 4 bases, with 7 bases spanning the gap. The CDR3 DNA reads TGTGCCAGTAGTATAGATGAGGGATACGAGCAGTACGTC. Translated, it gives CASSIDEGYEQYV.

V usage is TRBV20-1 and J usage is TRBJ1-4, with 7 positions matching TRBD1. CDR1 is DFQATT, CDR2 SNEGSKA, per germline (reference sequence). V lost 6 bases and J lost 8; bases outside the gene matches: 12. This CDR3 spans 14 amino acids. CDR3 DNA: TGCAGTGCCAGGGACAGTAGAGGGGGGGAAAAACTGTTTTTT. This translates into CSARDSRGGEKLFF.

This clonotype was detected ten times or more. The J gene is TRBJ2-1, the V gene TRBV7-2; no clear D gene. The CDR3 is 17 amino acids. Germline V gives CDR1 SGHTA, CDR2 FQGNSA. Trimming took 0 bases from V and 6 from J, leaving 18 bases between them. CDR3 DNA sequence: TGTGCCAGCAGCTTAGCGCTTAGGGCGGTTGGTGGCAATGAGCAGTTCTTC. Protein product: CASSLALRAVGGNEQFF.

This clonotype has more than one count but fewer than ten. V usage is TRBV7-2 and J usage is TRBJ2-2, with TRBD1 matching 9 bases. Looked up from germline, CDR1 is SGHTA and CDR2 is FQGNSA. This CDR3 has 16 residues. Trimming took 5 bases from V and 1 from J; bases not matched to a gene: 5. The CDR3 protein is CASSPTGGMNTGELFF. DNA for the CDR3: TGTGCCAGCAGCCCGACAGGGGGGATGAACACCGGGGAGCTGTTTTTT.

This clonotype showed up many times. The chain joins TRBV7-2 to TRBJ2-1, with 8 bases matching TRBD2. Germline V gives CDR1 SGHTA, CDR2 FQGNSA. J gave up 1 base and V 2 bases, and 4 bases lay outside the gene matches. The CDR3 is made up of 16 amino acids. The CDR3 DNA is TGTGCCAGCAGCTTAATCGCGGGAGGTTCCTACAATGAGCAGTTCTTC. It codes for CASSLIAGGSYNEQFF. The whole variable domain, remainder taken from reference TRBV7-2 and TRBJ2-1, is GAGVSQSPSNKVTEKGKDVELRCDPISGHTALYWYRQSLGQGLEFLIYFQGNSAPDKSGLPSDRFSAERTGGSVSTLTIQRTQQEDSAVYLCASSLIAGGSYNEQFFGPGTRLTVL.

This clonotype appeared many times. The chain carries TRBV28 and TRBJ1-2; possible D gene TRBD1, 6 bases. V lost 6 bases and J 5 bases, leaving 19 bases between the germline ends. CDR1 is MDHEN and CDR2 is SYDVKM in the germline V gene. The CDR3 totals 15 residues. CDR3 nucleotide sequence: TGTGCCAGCAGCTCGTTCCGACAGGTCCTGTATGGCTACACCTTC. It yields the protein CASSSFRQVLYGYTF.

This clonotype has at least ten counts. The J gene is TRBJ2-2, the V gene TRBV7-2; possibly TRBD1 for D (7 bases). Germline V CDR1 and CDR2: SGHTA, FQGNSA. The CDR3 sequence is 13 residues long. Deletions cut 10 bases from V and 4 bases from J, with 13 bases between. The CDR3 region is CATDRDFTGELFF. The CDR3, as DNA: TGTGCCACAGACAGGGACTTCACCGGGGAGCTGTTTTTT.

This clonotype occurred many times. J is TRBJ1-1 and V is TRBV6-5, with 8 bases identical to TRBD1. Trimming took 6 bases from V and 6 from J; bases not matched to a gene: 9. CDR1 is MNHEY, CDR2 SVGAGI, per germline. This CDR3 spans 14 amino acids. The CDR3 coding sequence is TGTGCCAGCAGCCCCGGTACGACAGGGGCTGAAGCTTTCTTT. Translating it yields CASSPGTTGAEAFF.

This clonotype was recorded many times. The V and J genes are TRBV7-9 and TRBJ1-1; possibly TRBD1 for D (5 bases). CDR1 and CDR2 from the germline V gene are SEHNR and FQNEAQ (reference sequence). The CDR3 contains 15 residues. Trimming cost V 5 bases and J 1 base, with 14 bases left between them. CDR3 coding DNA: TGTGCCAGCAGCCTCAGGGCTCCCTCGAACACTGAAGCTTTCTTT. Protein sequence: CASSLRAPSNTEAFF. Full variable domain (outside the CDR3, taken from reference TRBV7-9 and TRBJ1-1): DTGVSQNPRHKITKRGQNVTFRCDPISEHNRLYWYRQTLGQGPEFLTYFQNEAQLEKSRLLSDRFSAERPKGSFSTLEIQRTEQGDSAMYLCASSLRAPSNTEAFFGQGTRLTVV.